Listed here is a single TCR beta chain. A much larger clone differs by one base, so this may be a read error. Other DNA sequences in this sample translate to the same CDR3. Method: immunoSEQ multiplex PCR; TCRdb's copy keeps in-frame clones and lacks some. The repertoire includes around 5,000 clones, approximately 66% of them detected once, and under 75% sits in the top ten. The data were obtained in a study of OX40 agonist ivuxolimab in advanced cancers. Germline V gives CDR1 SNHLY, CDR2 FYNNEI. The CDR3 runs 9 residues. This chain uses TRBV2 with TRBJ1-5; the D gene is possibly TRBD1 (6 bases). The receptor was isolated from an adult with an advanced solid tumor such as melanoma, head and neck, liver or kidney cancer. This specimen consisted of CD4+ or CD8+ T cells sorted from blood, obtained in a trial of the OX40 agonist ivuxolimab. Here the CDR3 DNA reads TGTGCCAGCAGTAACAGGGAGCACTTT. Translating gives CASSNREHF.